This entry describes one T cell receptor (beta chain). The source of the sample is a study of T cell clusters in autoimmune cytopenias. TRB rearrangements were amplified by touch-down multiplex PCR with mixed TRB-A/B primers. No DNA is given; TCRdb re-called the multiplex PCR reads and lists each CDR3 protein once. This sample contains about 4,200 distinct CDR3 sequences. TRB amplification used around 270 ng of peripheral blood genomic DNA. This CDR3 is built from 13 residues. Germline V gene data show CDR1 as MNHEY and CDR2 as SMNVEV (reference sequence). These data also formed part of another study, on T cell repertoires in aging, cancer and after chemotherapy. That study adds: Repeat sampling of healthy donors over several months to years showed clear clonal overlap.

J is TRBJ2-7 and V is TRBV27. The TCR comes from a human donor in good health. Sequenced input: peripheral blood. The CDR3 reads CASSLTHTYEQYF.